Following are 31 T cell receptor beta chains from one sample sequenced in a study of blood T cell repertoires in COVID-19. TCRdb keeps only in-frame clones here, not all; method: immunoSEQ multiplex PCR. This table has 400,000 or so clones, roughly 90% appearing once. The sequenced sample was peripheral blood. The receptors stem from a man younger than 35 with COVID-19, enrolled during active disease.

J is TRBJ2-2 and V is TRBV5-6; 13 bases agree with TRBD2. Germline trimming cut 3 bases from V and 6 bases from J; bases unmatched to any gene: 8. This CDR3 has 17 amino acids. In germline, CDR1 is SGHDT, CDR2 YYEEEE. The CDR3 protein is CASSSETSGGISGELFF. The CDR3 nucleotides are TGTGCCAGCAGCTCAGAGACTAGCGGGGGGATCTCCGGGGAGCTGTTTTTT.

This clone appeared a few times. The rearrangement links TRBV2 to TRBJ1-4; D is undetermined. V lost 7 bases and J 7 bases, leaving 10 bases between the germline ends. The germline V gene has CDR1 SNHLY and CDR2 FYNNEI. CDR3 length equals 12 residues. The CDR3 nucleotides read TGTGCCAGCATGCCGGGAGGTGAAAAACTGTTTTTT. Protein: CASMPGGEKLFF.

This clone was observed once. This chain uses TRBV6-5 with TRBJ1-4; D is unresolved. The CDR3 length is 15 residues. V shed 2 bases and J shed 0 bases, with 7 bases lying between them. In germline, CDR1 is MNHEY, CDR2 SVGAGI. The CDR3 DNA is TGTGCCAGCAGTTACGGGCCGGCAACTAATGAAAAACTGTTTTTT. Translating gives CASSYGPATNEKLFF.

This chain uses TRBV10-2 with TRBJ1-3; D gene ambiguous. Germline assignment: CDR1 WSHSY and CDR2 SAAADI. V was pared by 8 bases and J by 0 bases, with 8 bases between. The length of the CDR3 is 13 residues. DNA of the CDR3: TGCGCCAGCGGAGGCAGCTCTGGAAACACCATATATTTT. Encoded protein: CASGGSSGNTIYF.

The genes are TRBV19 and TRBJ1-3, with TRBD1 identical over 8 bases. Germline-derived CDR1 and CDR2 are LNHDA and SQIVND (reference sequence). This CDR3 has 13 residues. Losses at the gene ends were 7 bases for V and 3 bases for J; bases not matched to a gene: 2. The CDR3 region has the DNA TGTGCCAGTACGGACAGGGATGGAAACACCATATATTTT. Protein: CASTDRDGNTIYF.

This chain uses TRBV15 with TRBJ1-4; possibly TRBD1 for D (5 bases). The CDR3 runs to 16 residues. The V end was cut by 3 bases, the J end by 7 bases, with 18 bases between. Germline CDR1 reads LNHNV; CDR2 reads YYDKDF (reference sequence). CDR3 sequence reads: CATSRGERVGGEKLFF. As DNA, the CDR3 is TGTGCCACCAGCAGGGGCGAGCGGGTCGGGGGTGAAAAACTGTTTTTT.

The chain carries TRBV5-1 and TRBJ2-7; 10 bases are shared with TRBD2. The germline V gene encodes CDR1 SGHRS and CDR2 YFSETQ. Germline trimming cut 0 bases from V and 8 bases from J; bases unmatched to any gene: 5. The CDR3 is 14 residues long. CDR3 bases: TGCGCCAGCAGCTTGGGGACTAGCGGAAGGAAGCAGTACTTC. Its protein is CASSLGTSGRKQYF.

V is TRBV9 and J is TRBJ2-1; 12 positions agree with TRBD2. The J segment lost 4 bases and the V segment lost 4 bases, leaving 6 bases of the junction unmatched. The CDR3 runs to 16 residues. Germline-derived CDR1 and CDR2 are SGDLS and YYNGEE. CDR3 sequence reads: CASSRRGTSGYNEQFF. The CDR3 region has the DNA TGTGCCAGCAGCCGCCGTGGGACTAGCGGGTACAATGAGCAGTTCTTC.

The CDR3, as DNA: TGTGCCAGCAGTGAAGCTTACCGCGCAGATACGCAGTATTTT. It codes for CASSEAYRADTQYF. The V call is TRBV6-1, the J call TRBJ2-3; D remains ambiguous. Looked up from germline, CDR1 is MNHNS and CDR2 is SASEGT. This CDR3 has 14 amino acids. V was clipped by 0 bases and J by 4 bases, with 8 bases between them.

The V and J genes are TRBV24-1 and TRBJ1-3; D is ambiguous. CDR1 and CDR2 (germline): KGHDR, SFDVKD. The CDR3 is 14 residues long. V was cut by 2 bases and J by 0 bases, with 4 bases left in between. CDR3 sequence (DNA): TGTGCCACCAGTGATTCGTTCTCTGGAAACACCATATATTTT. As protein: CATSDSFSGNTIYF.

The rearrangement uses TRBV19 and TRBJ2-5, with TRBD1 matching 9 bases. V shed 8 bases and J 4 bases; nucleotides not matched to a gene: 11. The CDR3 totals 15 residues. CDR1 and CDR2 (germline): LNHDA, SQIVND (reference sequence). CDR3 DNA: TGTGCCAGTTACCCGGGACAGGGATTCCCAGAGACCCAGTACTTC. Residues: CASYPGQGFPETQYF.

The DNA for the CDR3 is TGTGCCAGCACCTGGAGCTCCTACGAGCAGTACTTC. Translated, it gives CASTWSSYEQYF. The chain joins TRBV2 to TRBJ2-7; D is unclear. The CDR3 is 12 amino acids. Germline values: CDR1 SNHLY, CDR2 FYNNEI. V was cut by 7 bases and J by 0 bases, with 7 bases left in between.

This clone occurred once. The J gene is TRBJ2-5, the V gene TRBV6-6, with 8 bases lining up with TRBD2. Germline loops: CDR1 MNHNY, CDR2 SVGAGI (reference sequence). The CDR3 has 15 residues. With V trimmed by 4 bases and J by 5 bases, 9 bases remained unmatched. The CDR3 DNA follows: TGTGCCAGCAGTTTAAATGCGGGAGGAGGGGAGACCCAGTACTTC. Translated, it gives CASSLNAGGGETQYF.

This chain uses TRBV6-1 with TRBJ2-5, with 14 bases identical to TRBD2. The germline V gene has CDR1 MNHNS and CDR2 SASEGT. This CDR3 has 15 residues. Unmatched junction bases numbered 4, after V lost 2 bases and J lost 8 bases. CDR3 DNA sequence: TGTGCCAGCAGTGAACGGGGACTAGCGGGGGACACCCAGTACTTC. Amino acids: CASSERGLAGDTQYF.

The table lists this clone with a count of one. The chain combines TRBV2 with TRBJ2-2; D unresolved. The V end lost 2 bases, the J end lost 4 bases, and 14 bases lay between the germline ends. The CDR3 has 16 residues. Germline CDR1 SNHLY, CDR2 FYNNEI. CDR3 region: CASSETPVPSTGELFF. The CDR3 coding sequence is TGTGCCAGCAGTGAAACCCCCGTCCCGAGCACCGGGGAGCTGTTTTTT.

The chain has TRBV19 and TRBJ1-1, with TRBD1 matching over 7 bases. Germline V gene data show CDR1 as LNHDA and CDR2 as SQIVND (reference sequence). Trimming removed 3 bases from V and 5 bases from J; junction bases left unmatched: 9. The CDR3 is made up of 15 amino acids. The CDR3 here is CASSITGAPRTEAFF. CDR3 sequence (DNA): TGTGCCAGTAGTATCACAGGGGCCCCGAGGACTGAAGCTTTCTTT. Full variable domain (remainder filled in from reference TRBV19 and TRBJ1-1): DGGITQSPKYLFRKEGQNVTLSCEQNLNHDAMYWYRQDPGQGLRLIYYSQIVNDFQKGDIAEGYSVSREKKESFPLTVTSAQKNPTAFYLCASSITGAPRTEAFFGQGTRLTVV.

The chain couples TRBV19 to TRBJ1-3, with unresolved D. CDR1 and CDR2 from the germline V gene are LNHDA and SQIVND (reference sequence). The CDR3 is 13 residues long. V lost 10 bases, J lost 0 bases, and 10 bases lay in between. CDR3 DNA: TGTGCCACTGAACACAACTCTGGAAACACCATATATTTT. It encodes CATEHNSGNTIYF.

V gene TRBV4-2 combines with J gene TRBJ1-4, with D unresolved. Trimming cost V 1 base and J 10 bases, with 16 bases left between them. Germline V gene lookup returns CDR1 LGHNA and CDR2 YNFKEQ. The CDR3 has 15 amino acids. The CDR3 DNA follows: TGTGCCAGCAGCCAAGTGTTGCGGGCCCGTGGAAAACTGTTTTTT. As protein: CASSQVLRARGKLFF.

This chain uses TRBV4-1 with TRBJ2-1; possible D gene TRBD2, 5 bases. CDR1 and CDR2 from the germline V gene are MGHRA and YSYEKL. Trimming took off 1 base at V and 9 bases at J, with 10 bases between the two ends. The CDR3 runs 13 residues. CDR3 DNA: TGCGCCAGCAGCCAAGTTCCTAGCTCTGAGCAGTTCTTC. Amino acid sequence: CASSQVPSSEQFF.

V is TRBV7-8 and J is TRBJ1-5; D is ambiguous. The ends were cut back, 5 bases at V and 0 bases at J, with 11 bases in the middle. The CDR3 has 15 amino acids. Germline V gene sequence: CDR1 SGHVS, CDR2 FQNEAQ. The CDR3 reads CASSANINSNQPQHF. CDR3 bases: TGTGCCAGCAGCGCTAATATTAATAGCAATCAGCCCCAGCATTTT. The variable domain in full, completed from reference TRBV7-8 and TRBJ1-5, reads GAGVSQSPRYKVAKRGQDVALRCDPISGHVSLFWYQQALGQGPEFLTYFQNEAQLDKSGLPSDRFFAERPEGSVSTLKIQRTQQEDSAVYLCASSANINSNQPQHFGDGTRLSIL.

The V call is TRBV4-1, the J call TRBJ1-5; D possibly corresponds to TRBD1 (6 bases). Germline V gene lookup returns CDR1 MGHRA and CDR2 YSYEKL. This CDR3 comprises 15 residues. The V gene lost 4 bases and the J gene lost 10 bases, with 20 bases spanning the gap. CDR3 sequence (DNA): TGCGCCAGCAGCCTGGGAGGGGCAGGGGTGGGACCCCAGCATTTT. It is translated as CASSLGGAGVGPQHF.

J is TRBJ2-1 and V is TRBV7-9, with 7 bases fitting TRBD2. Trimming at V came to 4 bases and at J to 0 bases, leaving 9 bases not matched to a gene. This CDR3 has 17 amino acids. Germline loops: CDR1 SEHNR, CDR2 FQNEAQ (reference sequence). The CDR3 DNA reads TGTGCCAGCAGCTACGAAAGCGGGGCCTACTCCTACAATGAGCAGTTCTTC. Its protein is CASSYESGAYSYNEQFF.

Worth noting for this clone: This sample also contains other DNA sequences that code for the same CDR3. This chain joins TRBV19 and TRBJ1-5; the D gene is possibly TRBD1 (5 bases). The germline gives CDR1 LNHDA, CDR2 SQIVND (reference sequence). V was shortened by 6 bases and J by 2 bases, with 8 bases between the two germline ends. The CDR3 is made up of 13 amino acids. CDR3 loop: CASSGGGNQPQHF. CDR3 bases: TGTGCCAGTAGCGGGGGGGGCAATCAGCCCCAGCATTTT.

V usage is TRBV24-1 and J usage is TRBJ2-7; TRBD1 agrees at 8 bases. V lost 4 bases to trimming and J lost 3 bases; unmatched junction nucleotides: 7. This CDR3 region has 15 residues. The V gene's germline CDR1 is KGHDR and CDR2 SFDVKD. The CDR3 DNA reads TGTGCCACCAGTGACACCGGGACAGGAATCTACGAGCAGTACTTC. The encoded protein is CATSDTGTGIYEQYF.

The chain joins TRBV19 to TRBJ2-1, with D possibly TRBD1 on 6 matching bases. CDR1 is LNHDA, CDR2 SQIVND, per germline (reference sequence). This CDR3 is 18 amino acids long. V shed 6 bases and J shed 0 bases, with 21 bases lying between them. The CDR3 DNA reads as TGTGCCAGTAGCACCCTGTCTAGGGGGAGAAGCTCCTACAATGAGCAGTTCTTC. Translating gives CASSTLSRGRSSYNEQFF.

The chain recombines TRBV19 with TRBJ2-7; 7 bases agree with TRBD1. The germline CDR1 and CDR2 sequences are LNHDA and SQIVND (reference sequence). Trimming cost V 1 base and J 3 bases; bases outside gene matches: 3. This CDR3 is 14 amino acids long. CDR3 region: CASSIGQGGYEQYF. The CDR3, as DNA: TGTGCCAGTAGTATAGGACAGGGCGGCTACGAGCAGTACTTC. Based on the CDR3 plus reference TRBV19 and TRBJ2-7, the full variable domain is DGGITQSPKYLFRKEGQNVTLSCEQNLNHDAMYWYRQDPGQGLRLIYYSQIVNDFQKGDIAEGYSVSREKKESFPLTVTSAQKNPTAFYLCASSIGQGGYEQYFGPGTRLTVT.

The rearrangement links TRBV2 to TRBJ1-3; D perhaps matches TRBD1 (6 bases). V was pared by 3 bases and J by 0 bases, with 9 bases between. The germline V gene encodes CDR1 SNHLY and CDR2 FYNNEI. The CDR3 totals 15 residues. In DNA form, the CDR3 reads TGTGCCAGCAGTGAGAGGGGGAGCTCTGGAAACACCATATATTTT. Encoded protein: CASSERGSSGNTIYF.

On this clone: The sample carries other DNA sequences with the same CDR3. V is TRBV6-5 and J is TRBJ2-7; 7 nucleotides agree with TRBD2. Germline V gives CDR1 MNHEY, CDR2 SVGAGI. The J segment lost 4 bases and the V segment lost 4 bases, leaving 4 bases of the junction unmatched. The CDR3 length is 13 residues. The CDR3 sequence is CASSSLASYEQYF. The CDR3 region has the DNA TGTGCCAGCAGTTCACTAGCGTCATACGAGCAGTACTTC.

The chain is built from TRBV7-8 and TRBJ2-7; a weak D match, TRBD2 (7 bases). Germline V gene lookup returns CDR1 SGHVS and CDR2 FQNEAQ. V was clipped by 2 bases and J by 2 bases, with 10 bases between them. The CDR3 length is 14 residues. The chain's CDR3 is CASSLSGGPYEQYF. CDR3 DNA sequence: TGTGCCAGCAGCTTATCGGGGGGCCCCTACGAGCAGTACTTC.

The chain carries TRBV27 and TRBJ2-1; TRBD2 matches at 10 bases. This CDR3 contains 15 residues. From germline, CDR1 is MNHEY and CDR2 SMNVEV (reference sequence). The junction had 4 bases not matched to a gene; V was cut back by 4 bases and J by 4 bases. This CDR3 reads CASSSSGSGYNEQFF. For the CDR3, the DNA is TGTGCCAGCAGTTCTAGCGGGAGCGGTTACAATGAGCAGTTCTTC.

The chain has TRBV11-2 and TRBJ2-6; 7 bases align to TRBD1. Germline V gives CDR1 SGHAT, CDR2 FQNNGV. V shed 1 base and J 2 bases; nucleotides not matched to a gene: 5. The CDR3 is 17 residues long. CDR3 loop: CASSLGQGIPGANVLTF. Here the CDR3 DNA reads TGTGCCAGCAGCTTAGGACAGGGCATCCCTGGGGCCAACGTCCTGACTTTC. The whole variable domain, filled in from reference TRBV11-2 and TRBJ2-6, reads EAGVAQSPRYKIIEKRQSVAFWCNPISGHATLYWYQQILGQGPKLLIQFQNNGVVDDSQLPKDRFSAERLKGVDSTLKIQPAKLEDSAVYLCASSLGQGIPGANVLTFGAGSRLTVL.